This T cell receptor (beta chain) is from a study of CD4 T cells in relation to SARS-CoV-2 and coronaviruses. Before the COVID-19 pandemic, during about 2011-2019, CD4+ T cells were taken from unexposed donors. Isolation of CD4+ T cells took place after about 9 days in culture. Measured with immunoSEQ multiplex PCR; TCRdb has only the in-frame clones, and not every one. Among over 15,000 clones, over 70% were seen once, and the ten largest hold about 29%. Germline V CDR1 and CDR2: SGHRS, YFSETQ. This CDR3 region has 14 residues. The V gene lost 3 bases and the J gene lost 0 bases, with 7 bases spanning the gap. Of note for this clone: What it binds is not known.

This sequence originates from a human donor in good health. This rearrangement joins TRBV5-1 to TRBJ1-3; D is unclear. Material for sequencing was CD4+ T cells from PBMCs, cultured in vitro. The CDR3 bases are TGCGCCAGCAGCTCCAGTAGCTCTGGAAACACCATATATTTT. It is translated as CASSSSSSGNTIYF.